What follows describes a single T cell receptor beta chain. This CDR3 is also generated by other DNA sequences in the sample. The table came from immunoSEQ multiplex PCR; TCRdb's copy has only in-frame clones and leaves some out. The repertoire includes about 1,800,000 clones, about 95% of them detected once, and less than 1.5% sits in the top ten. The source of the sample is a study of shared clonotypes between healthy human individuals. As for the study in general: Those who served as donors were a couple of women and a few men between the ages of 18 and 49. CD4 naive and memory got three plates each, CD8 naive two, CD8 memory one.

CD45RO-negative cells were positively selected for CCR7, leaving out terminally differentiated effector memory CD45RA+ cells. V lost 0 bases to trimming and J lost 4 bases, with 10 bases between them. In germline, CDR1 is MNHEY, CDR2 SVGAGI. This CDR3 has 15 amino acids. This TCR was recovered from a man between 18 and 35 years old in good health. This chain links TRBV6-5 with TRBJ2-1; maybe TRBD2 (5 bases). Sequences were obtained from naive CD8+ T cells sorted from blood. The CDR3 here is CASSYSTGSYNEQFF. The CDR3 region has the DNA TGTGCCAGCAGTTACTCTACGGGGTCATACAATGAGCAGTTCTTC.